The 29 T cell receptor beta chains reported below all come from one sample, sequenced in a study of shared clonotypes between healthy human individuals (dated by TCRdb to about 2020). For the CD8 naive samples, CD45RO-negative cells were positively selected for CCR7, yielding a CD45RA+CCR7+ population from which TemRA cells were excluded. To prepare the library, the immunoSEQ multiplex PCR assay was applied. The table comes from immuneACCESS by way of TCRdb, which keeps in-frame sequences with V and J called. Part of the clones is missing from these tables; in studies checked, under half for an unresolved V gene and the rest for unknown reasons. Counted in this sample were about 2,200,000 clones; about 93% of them appeared once. Together, the top ten hold 1.5% to 2% of the sample. Sequencing was done on a sample of naive CD8+ T cells from PBMCs. The sample's cell subset or site label, decoded: CD45RA+CCR7+. These receptors all stem from a man between 18 and 35 years old in good health. Some clones in this sample may be carry-over from other donors' samples.

The chain recombines TRBV11-2 with TRBJ2-1; D possibly corresponds to TRBD2 (5 bases). This CDR3 is 14 amino acids long. V dropped 4 bases and J dropped 6 bases, with 13 bases sitting between them. In germline, CDR1 is SGHAT, CDR2 FQNNGV. This chain's CDR3 is CASSSRDNFNEQFF. In nucleotides, the CDR3 is TGTGCCAGCAGCTCGAGGGATAACTTCAATGAGCAGTTCTTC.

To note about this clone: Other nucleotide sequences in the sample specify the same CDR3. V usage is TRBV4-3 and J usage is TRBJ2-7; D is ambiguous. V was pared by 0 bases and J by 3 bases, with 9 bases between. The CDR3 runs 14 residues. The germline gives CDR1 LGHNA, CDR2 YSLEER. The CDR3 coding sequence is TGCGCCAGCAGCCAAGATCTCGGAGTCTACGAGCAGTACTTC. Translation gives CASSQDLGVYEQYF.

V and J are TRBV6-5 and TRBJ2-5; 9 bases map to TRBD2. The CDR3 covers 15 residues. Germline trimming cut 6 bases from V and 4 bases from J; bases unmatched to any gene: 9. Germline loops: CDR1 MNHEY, CDR2 SVGAGI. CDR3 amino acids: CASRGSGSSLETQYF. CDR3 DNA sequence: TGTGCCAGCAGGGGTAGCGGGAGTTCTCTAGAGACCCAGTACTTC.

This clone appeared a single time. The gene calls are TRBV19 and TRBJ2-7; TRBD1 matches 9 bases. The length of the CDR3 is 13 residues. The V gene's germline CDR1 is LNHDA and CDR2 SQIVND (reference sequence). V shed 6 bases, J shed 6 bases, and the junction held 6 bases outside the gene matches. CDR3 in amino acids: CASSIGTGLEQYF. The CDR3 DNA reads as TGTGCCAGTAGCATCGGGACAGGGCTCGAGCAGTACTTC.

This clone was counted a single time. In nucleotides, the CDR3 is TGTGCCACCAGGGATGGGCTAGCGGGAGCCTACGAGCAGTACTTC. As protein: CATRDGLAGAYEQYF. The chain recombines TRBV15 with TRBJ2-7; 10 nucleotides match TRBD2. Germline values: CDR1 LNHNV, CDR2 YYDKDF (reference sequence). After removal of 6 bases from V and 2 bases from J, the junction contained 7 bases not matched to a gene. The CDR3 covers 15 residues.

The rearrangement links TRBV6-1 to TRBJ1-4; 8 nucleotides agree with TRBD1. Germline V gene lookup returns CDR1 MNHNS and CDR2 SASEGT. The CDR3 totals 14 residues. Trimming removed 7 bases from V and 7 bases from J; junction bases left unmatched: 8. CDR3 sequence reads: CASTVDRVAEKLFF. In nucleotides, the CDR3 is TGTGCCAGCACCGTGGACAGGGTTGCTGAAAAACTGTTTTTT.

A few counts support this clone. This chain joins TRBV19 and TRBJ1-1; D is undetermined. Germline assignment: CDR1 LNHDA and CDR2 SQIVND (reference sequence). CDR3 length: 15 residues. Trimming stripped 1 base from V and 2 bases from J, with 11 bases between. In DNA, the CDR3 is TGTGCCAGTAGTATAGGGGAGGGCATAAACACTGAAGCTTTCTTT. It specifies CASSIGEGINTEAFF.

The V and J genes are TRBV11-2 and TRBJ2-5, with D possibly TRBD2 on 5 matching bases. CDR3 size: 17 residues. Germline CDR1 reads SGHAT; CDR2 reads FQNNGV. V was cut by 4 bases and J by 0 bases, with 18 bases left in between. The CDR3 protein is CASSSRGSFGDQETQYF. Here the CDR3 DNA reads TGTGCCAGCAGCTCAAGAGGGTCTTTCGGGGACCAAGAGACCCAGTACTTC.

V is TRBV30 and J is TRBJ2-5; D unclear. The germline V gene has CDR1 GTSNPN and CDR2 SVGIG (reference sequence). The CDR3 sequence is 15 residues long. Trimming shortened V by 0 bases and J by 2 bases, and 13 bases separated the two germline ends. The DNA for the CDR3 is TGTGCCTGGAGTGTACACCCCTATCTACAAGAGACCCAGTACTTC. It specifies CAWSVHPYLQETQYF.

V usage is TRBV10-3 and J usage is TRBJ2-1, with TRBD2 identical over 9 bases. In germline, CDR1 is ENHRY, CDR2 SYGVKD. After removal of 3 bases from V and 7 bases from J, the junction contained 7 bases not matched to a gene. This CDR3 is built from 15 residues. The CDR3, as DNA: TGTGCCATCAGTGAATCGGCGGGAGGGCTGAATGAGCAGTTCTTC. Translated, it gives CAISESAGGLNEQFF.

This clone appeared once. The chain is built from TRBV7-9 and TRBJ2-7; the D call may be TRBD1 or TRBD2 (5 bases each). This CDR3 spans 14 amino acids. In germline, CDR1 is SEHNR, CDR2 FQNEAQ (reference sequence). With 5 bases removed from V and 6 bases from J, the gap between germline ends came to 17 bases. The CDR3 loop is CASSLSGRGAEQYF. The CDR3 region has the DNA TGTGCCAGCAGCCTGTCGGGCCGAGGGGCCGAGCAGTACTTC.

Notes on this clone: This specimen includes other DNA sequences encoding the same CDR3. The chain carries TRBV10-3 and TRBJ2-3; unclear D gene. V was trimmed by 0 bases and J by 3 bases, leaving 4 bases between them. The CDR3 is made up of 13 amino acids. Germline lookup yields CDR1 ENHRY and CDR2 SYGVKD. The CDR3 bases are TGTGCCATCAGTGAGTCCGGAACAGATACGCAGTATTTT. It encodes CAISESGTDTQYF.

The chain uses TRBV19 and TRBJ1-2, with a tentative D call TRBD1 (5 bases). The V and J ends lost 7 bases and 4 bases respectively, with 10 bases between them. Looked up from germline, CDR1 is LNHDA and CDR2 is SQIVND (reference sequence). The CDR3 runs to 12 residues. The CDR3 DNA is TGTGCCAGTAAACCGGGACGCTATGGCTACACCTTC. This codes for CASKPGRYGYTF.

This rearrangement joins TRBV6-5 to TRBJ2-1; D is ambiguous. The germline V gene has CDR1 MNHEY and CDR2 SVGAGI. Trimming shortened V by 6 bases and J by 2 bases, and 14 bases separated the two germline ends. The CDR3 runs 15 residues. CDR3 DNA sequence: TGTGCCAGCAGCCCCGAATCCCGCGCCTACAATGAGCAGTTCTTC. Translated: CASSPESRAYNEQFF.

V gene TRBV28 combines with J gene TRBJ2-7; 7 positions match TRBD2. V lost 6 bases and J lost 2; bases outside the gene matches: 1. The germline V gene encodes CDR1 MDHEN and CDR2 SYDVKM. CDR3 length: 12 residues. As DNA, the CDR3 is TGTGCCAGCAGGCGGGGGACCTACGAGCAGTACTTC. Translating it yields CASRRGTYEQYF.

The rearrangement links TRBV9 to TRBJ1-1; 7 bases fit TRBD1. The junction had 6 bases not matched to a gene; V was cut back by 4 bases and J by 0 bases. The CDR3 covers 15 residues. The germline gives CDR1 SGDLS, CDR2 YYNGEE. CDR3 bases: TGTGCCAGCAGCACCCGGACAGGCATGAACACTGAAGCTTTCTTT. Amino acid sequence: CASSTRTGMNTEAFF.

The chain is built from TRBV29-1 and TRBJ2-1, with D possibly matching TRBD1 (5 bases). CDR3 size: 11 residues. V lost 7 bases and J lost 5, with 9 bases in between. Germline-derived CDR1 and CDR2 are SQVTM and ANQGSEA. The CDR3 coding sequence is TGCAGCGGGCGACAGAACAATGAGCAGTTCTTC. As protein: CSGRQNNEQFF.

This chain links TRBV7-9 with TRBJ2-3; no clear D gene. CDR3 size: 15 residues. CDR1 is SEHNR, CDR2 FQNEAQ, per germline (reference sequence). V was trimmed by 5 bases and J by 2 bases, leaving 14 bases between them. The CDR3 DNA follows: TGTGCCAGCAGCCCCGAGGTTTTGGTCACAGATACGCAGTATTTT. Translation: CASSPEVLVTDTQYF.

This chain uses TRBV6-6 with TRBJ2-7, with 9 bases matching TRBD1. This CDR3 is built from 14 residues. The trim removed 6 bases at V and 3 bases at J, leaving 6 bases unmatched. Germline-derived CDR1 and CDR2 are MNHNY and SVGAGI (reference sequence). The chain's CDR3 is CASSRDRDFYEQYF. CDR3 in DNA: TGTGCCAGCAGCCGGGACAGGGACTTCTACGAGCAGTACTTC.

V and J are TRBV6-6 and TRBJ2-1; the D call may be TRBD1 or TRBD2 (7 bases each). The ends were cut back, 6 bases at V and 4 bases at J, with 19 bases in the middle. The CDR3 sequence is 16 residues long. CDR1 is MNHNY and CDR2 is SVGAGI in the germline V gene (reference sequence). As DNA, the CDR3 is TGTGCCAGCAGCCTTTCTTCAGGGGGGGCTTACAATGAGCAGTTCTTC. It specifies CASSLSSGGAYNEQFF.

V and J are TRBV10-3 and TRBJ1-1; no reliable D call. CDR1 and CDR2 (germline): ENHRY, SYGVKD. V gave up 0 bases and J gave up 5 bases, with 16 bases separating them. There are 16 residues in the CDR3. Here the CDR3 reads CAISESKRERGTEAFF. The DNA of the CDR3 is TGTGCCATCAGTGAGTCGAAGAGGGAAAGAGGGACTGAAGCTTTCTTT.

V gene TRBV7-6 combines with J gene TRBJ1-1; tentative D call: TRBD1 (6 bases). Between the trimmed V and J ends, which lost 1 base and 0 bases, there was a span of 9 bases. Germline values: CDR1 SGHVS, CDR2 FNYEAQ. CDR3 length: 15 amino acids. This chain's CDR3 is CASSLEGGMNTEAFF. The CDR3 coding sequence is TGTGCCAGCAGCTTAGAAGGGGGGATGAACACTGAAGCTTTCTTT.

This clone showed up just once. The chain links TRBV7-9 to TRBJ2-1; 8 bases agree with TRBD1. The CDR3 runs 16 residues. Germline V CDR1 and CDR2: SEHNR, FQNEAQ (reference sequence). After removal of 3 bases from V and 9 bases from J, the junction contained 13 bases not matched to a gene. The CDR3 DNA is TGTGCCAGCAGCTTCCCCCCGACAGGGGAAGTAGGTGAGCAGTTCTTC. This translates into CASSFPPTGEVGEQFF.

V usage is TRBV9 and J usage is TRBJ2-3; 13 nucleotides agree with TRBD2. V shed 4 bases and J 4 bases; nucleotides not matched to a gene: 6. The CDR3 sequence is 16 residues long. Germline-derived CDR1 and CDR2 are SGDLS and YYNGEE. As DNA, the CDR3 is TGTGCCAGCAGCCTTGGACTAGCGGGAGCCCCAGATACGCAGTATTTT. Protein sequence: CASSLGLAGAPDTQYF.

As to this clone: This sample also contains other DNA sequences that code for the same CDR3. This chain connects TRBV30 to TRBJ2-7; TRBD1 is a possible D gene (5 bases). V was trimmed by 2 bases and J by 4 bases, leaving 9 bases between them. This CDR3 comprises 12 residues. From germline, CDR1 is GTSNPN and CDR2 SVGIG (reference sequence). CDR3 nucleotides: TGTGCCTGGAGTCCAACAGGTTACGAGCAGTACTTC. It codes for CAWSPTGYEQYF.

This clone was seen just once. V gene TRBV27 combines with J gene TRBJ2-1; D is undetermined. The V gene's germline CDR1 is MNHEY and CDR2 SMNVEV (reference sequence). This CDR3 spans 14 amino acids. Trimming took off 4 bases at V and 1 base at J, with 8 bases between the two ends. CDR3 nucleotides: TGTGCCAGCAGTTCCTCTAGTTCCTACAATGAGCAGTTCTTC. It specifies CASSSSSSYNEQFF.

The CDR3 sequence is CASSLGLIDEKLFF. CDR3 DNA sequence: TGTGCCAGCAGCTTGGGCCTAATAGATGAAAAACTGTTTTTT. The chain carries TRBV7-9 and TRBJ1-4; D is ambiguous. Trimming pared 3 bases from V and 6 bases from J, leaving 11 bases between. The CDR3 runs to 14 residues. Germline CDR1 reads SEHNR; CDR2 reads FQNEAQ (reference sequence).

The J gene is TRBJ2-5, the V gene TRBV28; 12 nucleotides align to TRBD2. CDR3 length: 18 residues. V shed 3 bases and J 4 bases; nucleotides not matched to a gene: 12. The germline gives CDR1 MDHEN, CDR2 SYDVKM. CDR3 residues: CASSFRLAGVYRGETQYF. The CDR3, as DNA: TGTGCCAGCAGTTTCCGACTAGCGGGAGTCTATCGCGGAGAGACCCAGTACTTC.

V and J are TRBV6-1 and TRBJ2-7; possible D gene TRBD1, 6 bases. CDR1 and CDR2 from the germline V gene are MNHNS and SASEGT. Trimming left V 2 bases short and J 5 bases short, with 19 bases between. This CDR3 comprises 16 residues. CDR3 loop: CASSESTYRVAHEQYF. The CDR3 nucleotides are TGTGCCAGCAGTGAATCCACCTACAGGGTAGCCCACGAGCAGTACTTC.